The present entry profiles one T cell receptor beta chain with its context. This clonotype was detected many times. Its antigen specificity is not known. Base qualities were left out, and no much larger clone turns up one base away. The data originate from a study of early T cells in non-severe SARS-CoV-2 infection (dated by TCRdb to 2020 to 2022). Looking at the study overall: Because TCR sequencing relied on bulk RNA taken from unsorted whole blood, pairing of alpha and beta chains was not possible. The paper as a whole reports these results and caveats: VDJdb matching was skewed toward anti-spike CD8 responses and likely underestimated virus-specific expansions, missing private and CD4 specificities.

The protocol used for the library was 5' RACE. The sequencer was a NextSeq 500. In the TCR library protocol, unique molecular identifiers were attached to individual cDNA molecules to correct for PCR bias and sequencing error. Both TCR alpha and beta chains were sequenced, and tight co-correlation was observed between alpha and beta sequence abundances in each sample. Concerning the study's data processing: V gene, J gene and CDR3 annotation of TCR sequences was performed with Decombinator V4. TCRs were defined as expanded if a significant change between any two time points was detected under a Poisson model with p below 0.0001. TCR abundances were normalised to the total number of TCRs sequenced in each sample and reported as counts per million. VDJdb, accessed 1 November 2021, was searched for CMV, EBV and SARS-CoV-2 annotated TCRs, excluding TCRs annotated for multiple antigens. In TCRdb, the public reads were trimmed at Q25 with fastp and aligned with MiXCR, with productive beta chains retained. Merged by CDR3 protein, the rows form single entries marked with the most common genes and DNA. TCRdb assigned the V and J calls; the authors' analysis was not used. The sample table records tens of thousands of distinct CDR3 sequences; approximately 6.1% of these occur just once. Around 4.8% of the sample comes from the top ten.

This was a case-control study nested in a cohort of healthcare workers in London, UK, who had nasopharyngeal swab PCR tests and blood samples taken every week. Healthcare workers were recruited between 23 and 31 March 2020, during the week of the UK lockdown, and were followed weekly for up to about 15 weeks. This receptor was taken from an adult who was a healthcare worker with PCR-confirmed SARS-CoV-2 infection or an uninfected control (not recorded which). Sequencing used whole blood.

Here the CDR3 is given as CASSLGGGGTYEQYF. DNA sequence: TGTGCCAGCAGCTTAGGCGGGGGGGGAACCTACGAGCAGTACTTC. The rearranged chain carries TRBV11-2 and TRBJ2-7, with 9 central nucleotides matching TRBD2. Per the germline V gene, SGHAT is the CDR1 and FQNNGV is the CDR2. V is trimmed back by 1 base and J by 2 bases, and the junction contains 3 bases that no gene match accounts for. From the cysteine through the phenylalanine, the CDR3 covers 15 amino acids. Only the CDR3 region is kept as DNA, spanning 45 bases read in frame from base 1.